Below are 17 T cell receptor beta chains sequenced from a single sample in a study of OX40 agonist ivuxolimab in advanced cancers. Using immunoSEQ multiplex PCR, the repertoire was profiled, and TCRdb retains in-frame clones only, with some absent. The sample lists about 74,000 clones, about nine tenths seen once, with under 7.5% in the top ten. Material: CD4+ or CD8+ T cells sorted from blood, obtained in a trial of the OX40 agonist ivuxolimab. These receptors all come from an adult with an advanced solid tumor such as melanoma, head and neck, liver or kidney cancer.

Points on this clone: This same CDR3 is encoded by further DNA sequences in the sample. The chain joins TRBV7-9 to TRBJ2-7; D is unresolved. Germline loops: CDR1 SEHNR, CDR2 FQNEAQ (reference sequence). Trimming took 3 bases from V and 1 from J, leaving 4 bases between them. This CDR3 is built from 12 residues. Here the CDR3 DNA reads TGTGCCAGCAGCTTTGGGTCCTACGAGCAGTACTTC. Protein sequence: CASSFGSYEQYF.

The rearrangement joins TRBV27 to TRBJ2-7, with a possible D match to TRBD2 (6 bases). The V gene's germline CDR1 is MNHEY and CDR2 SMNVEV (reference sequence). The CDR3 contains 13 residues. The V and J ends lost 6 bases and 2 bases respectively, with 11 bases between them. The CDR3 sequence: CASRPGLTYEQYF. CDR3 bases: TGTGCCAGCAGGCCGGGACTGACCTACGAGCAGTACTTC.

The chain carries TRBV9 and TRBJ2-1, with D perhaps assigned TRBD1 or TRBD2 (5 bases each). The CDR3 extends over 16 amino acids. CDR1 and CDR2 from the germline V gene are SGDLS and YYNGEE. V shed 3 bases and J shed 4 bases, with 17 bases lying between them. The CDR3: CASSGRDQALYNEQFF. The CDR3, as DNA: TGTGCCAGCAGCGGCCGGGACCAGGCCCTTTACAATGAGCAGTTCTTC. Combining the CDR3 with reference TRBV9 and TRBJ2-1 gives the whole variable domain DSGVTQTPKHLITATGQRVTLRCSPRSGDLSVYWYQQSLDQGLQFLIQYYNGEERAKGNILERFSAQQFPDLHSELNLSSLELGDSALYFCASSGRDQALYNEQFFGPGTRLTVL.

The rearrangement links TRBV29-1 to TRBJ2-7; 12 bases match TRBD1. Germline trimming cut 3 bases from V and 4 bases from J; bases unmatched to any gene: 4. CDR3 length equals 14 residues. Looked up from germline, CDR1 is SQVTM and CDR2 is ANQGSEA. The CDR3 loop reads CSVEGTGGEYEQYF. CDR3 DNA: TGCAGCGTTGAGGGGACAGGGGGCGAGTACGAGCAGTACTTC.

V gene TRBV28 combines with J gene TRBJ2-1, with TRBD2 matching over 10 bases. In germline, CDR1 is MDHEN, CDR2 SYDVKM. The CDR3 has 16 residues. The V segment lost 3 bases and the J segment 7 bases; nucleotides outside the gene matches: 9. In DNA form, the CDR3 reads TGTGCCAGCAGTTTGTCATCTAGCGGGAGTAAAAATGAGCAGTTCTTC. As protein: CASSLSSSGSKNEQFF.

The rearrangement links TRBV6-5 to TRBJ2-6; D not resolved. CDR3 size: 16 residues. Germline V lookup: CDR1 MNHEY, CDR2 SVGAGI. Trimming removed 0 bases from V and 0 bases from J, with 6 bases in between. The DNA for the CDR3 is TGTGCCAGCAGTTACTCTTGGATCTCTGGGGCCAACGTCCTGACTTTC. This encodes CASSYSWISGANVLTF.

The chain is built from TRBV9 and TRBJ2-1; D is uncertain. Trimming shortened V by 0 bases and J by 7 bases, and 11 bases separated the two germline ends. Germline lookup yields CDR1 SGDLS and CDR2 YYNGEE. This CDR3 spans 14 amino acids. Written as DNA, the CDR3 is TGTGCCAGCAGCGTAGGATCAATCAGGAATGAGCAGTTCTTC. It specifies CASSVGSIRNEQFF. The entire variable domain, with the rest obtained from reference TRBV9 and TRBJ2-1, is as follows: DSGVTQTPKHLITATGQRVTLRCSPRSGDLSVYWYQQSLDQGLQFLIQYYNGEERAKGNILERFSAQQFPDLHSELNLSSLELGDSALYFCASSVGSIRNEQFFGPGTRLTVL.

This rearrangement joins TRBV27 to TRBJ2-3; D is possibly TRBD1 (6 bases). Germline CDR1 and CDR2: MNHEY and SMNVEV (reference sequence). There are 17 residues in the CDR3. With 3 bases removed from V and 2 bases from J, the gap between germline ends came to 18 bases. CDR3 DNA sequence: TGTGCCAGCAGTTTTCTCCTACCGACAGGAAACACAGATACGCAGTATTTT. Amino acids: CASSFLLPTGNTDTQYF.

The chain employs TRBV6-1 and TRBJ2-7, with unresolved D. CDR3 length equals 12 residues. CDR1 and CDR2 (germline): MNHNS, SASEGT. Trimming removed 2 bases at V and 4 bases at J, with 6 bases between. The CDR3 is CASSESPYEQYF. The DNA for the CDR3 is TGTGCCAGCAGTGAATCCCCGTACGAGCAGTACTTC.

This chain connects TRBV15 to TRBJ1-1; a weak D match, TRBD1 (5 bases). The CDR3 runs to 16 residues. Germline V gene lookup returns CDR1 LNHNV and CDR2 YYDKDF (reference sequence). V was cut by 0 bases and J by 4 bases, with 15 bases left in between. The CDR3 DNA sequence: TGTGCCACCAGCAGAGACTGGGGAACGGGGGGCACTGAAGCTTTCTTT. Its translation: CATSRDWGTGGTEAFF.

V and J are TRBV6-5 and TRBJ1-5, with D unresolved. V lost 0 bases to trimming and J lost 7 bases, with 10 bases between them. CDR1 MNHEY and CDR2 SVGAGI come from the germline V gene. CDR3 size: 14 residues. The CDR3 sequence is CASSYSDSAQPQHF. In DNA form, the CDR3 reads TGTGCCAGCAGTTACTCCGACTCGGCGCAGCCCCAGCATTTT.

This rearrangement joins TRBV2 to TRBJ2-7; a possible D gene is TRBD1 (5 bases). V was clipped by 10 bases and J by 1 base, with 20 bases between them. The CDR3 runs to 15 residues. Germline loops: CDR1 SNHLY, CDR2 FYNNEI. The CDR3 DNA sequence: TGTGCCACCAGCCCAGACAGTACTCCTTCCTACGAGCAGTACTTC. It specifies CATSPDSTPSYEQYF.

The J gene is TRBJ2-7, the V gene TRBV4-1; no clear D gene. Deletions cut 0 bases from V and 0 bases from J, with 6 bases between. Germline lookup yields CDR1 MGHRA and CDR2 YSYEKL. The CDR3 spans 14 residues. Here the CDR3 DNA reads TGCGCCAGCAGCCAAGATGACCTCTCCTACGAGCAGTACTTC. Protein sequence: CASSQDDLSYEQYF.

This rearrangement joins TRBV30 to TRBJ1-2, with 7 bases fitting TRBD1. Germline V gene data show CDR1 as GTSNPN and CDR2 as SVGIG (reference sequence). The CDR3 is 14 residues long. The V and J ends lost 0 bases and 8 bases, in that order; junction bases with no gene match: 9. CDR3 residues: CAWSVPGQVGGYTF. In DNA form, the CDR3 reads TGTGCCTGGAGTGTCCCAGGACAGGTGGGGGGCTACACCTTC.

In DNA form, the CDR3 reads TGCGCCAGCAGCCAAGGAGAGAGGACAGACTACTACGAGCAGTACTTC. Protein sequence: CASSQGERTDYYEQYF. The chain uses TRBV4-3 and TRBJ2-7; TRBD1 might be the D (6 bases). Trimming shortened V by 1 base and J by 3 bases, and 16 bases separated the two germline ends. The V gene's germline CDR1 is LGHNA and CDR2 YSLEER. This CDR3 is built from 16 residues.

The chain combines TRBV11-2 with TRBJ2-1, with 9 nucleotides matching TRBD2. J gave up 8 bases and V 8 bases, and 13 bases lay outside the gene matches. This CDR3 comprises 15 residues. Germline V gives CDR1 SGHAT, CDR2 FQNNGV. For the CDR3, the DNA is TGTGCCAGCTGGGGGACTAGCTCTATTCGGGATGAGCAGTTCTTC. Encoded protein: CASWGTSSIRDEQFF. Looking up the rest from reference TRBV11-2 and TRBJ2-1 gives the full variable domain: EAGVAQSPRYKIIEKRQSVAFWCNPISGHATLYWYQQILGQGPKLLIQFQNNGVVDDSQLPKDRFSAERLKGVDSTLKIQPAKLEDSAVYLCASWGTSSIRDEQFFGPGTRLTVL.

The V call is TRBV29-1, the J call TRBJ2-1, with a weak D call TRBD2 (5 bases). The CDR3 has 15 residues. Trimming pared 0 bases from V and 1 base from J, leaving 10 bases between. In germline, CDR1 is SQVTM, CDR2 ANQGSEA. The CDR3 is CSVEEASGSYNEQFF. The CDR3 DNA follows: TGCAGCGTTGAAGAAGCCAGCGGTTCCTACAATGAGCAGTTCTTC.